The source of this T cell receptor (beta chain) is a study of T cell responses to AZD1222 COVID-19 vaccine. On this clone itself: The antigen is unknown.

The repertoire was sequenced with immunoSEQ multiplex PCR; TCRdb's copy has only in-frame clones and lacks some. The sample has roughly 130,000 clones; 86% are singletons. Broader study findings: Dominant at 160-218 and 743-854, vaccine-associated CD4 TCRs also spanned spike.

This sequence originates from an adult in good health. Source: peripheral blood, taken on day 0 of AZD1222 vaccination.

This chain's CDR3 is CASTEFDRAGNTIYF. The CDR3 DNA reads TGTGCCAGCACCGAATTTGACAGGGCTGGAAACACCATATATTTT. The V call is TRBV6-5, the J call TRBJ1-3; TRBD1 aligns across 7 bases. The junction had 8 bases not matched to a gene; V was cut back by 7 bases and J by 2 bases. The CDR3 has 15 residues. Germline CDR1 is MNHEY and CDR2 is SVGAGI.